These 13 T cell receptor beta chains share one sample of origin, sequenced in a study of blood T cells in healthy people across ages. It was with a sample-barcoded 5' primer and a J-beta primer mix that a second PCR of roughly 7 to 11 cycles was run. MiXCR, run by TCRdb on the 5' RACE reads, gives a single entry per CDR3 protein. The sample holds approximately 770,000 distinct CDR3 sequences, roughly 60% seen once. The source material was blood. All receptors come from a man aged 25 to 45 in good health.

This chain uses TRBV20-1 with TRBJ2-1; D is perhaps TRBD1 or TRBD2 (5 bases each). The CDR3 extends over 14 amino acids. V was pared by 5 bases and J by 7 bases, with 18 bases between. The germline V gene encodes CDR1 DFQATT and CDR2 SNEGSKA (reference sequence). CDR3 region: CSADLVRGTNEQFF. DNA for the CDR3: TGCAGTGCTGACCTTGTTCGGGGCACTAATGAGCAGTTCTTC.

This clonotype was seen just once. The chain recombines TRBV7-2 with TRBJ2-1, with D uncertain. Germline assignment: CDR1 SGHTA and CDR2 FQGNSA. This CDR3 is built from 11 residues. V lost 5 bases and J lost 10, with 9 bases in between. This CDR3 reads CASSMKTEQFF. CDR3 in DNA: TGTGCCAGCAGCATGAAAACCGAGCAGTTCTTC.

The rearrangement links TRBV5-1 to TRBJ2-5; perhaps D is TRBD1 or TRBD2 (5 bases each). CDR3 length: 17 residues. Germline V gives CDR1 SGHRS, CDR2 YFSETQ. V was cut by 4 bases and J by 2 bases, with 21 bases left in between. CDR3 nucleotides: TGCGCCAGCAGCCTTACCCCGGGACGAGCGAATCAAGAGACCCAGTACTTC. It yields the protein CASSLTPGRANQETQYF.

This clonotype has more than one count but fewer than ten. J is TRBJ2-1 and V is TRBV15; TRBD1 matches 9 bases. This CDR3 comprises 16 residues. From germline, CDR1 is LNHNV and CDR2 YYDKDF (reference sequence). V trimming: 1 base; J trimming: 8 bases; junction bases outside the gene matches: 9. The CDR3 loop reads CATSRGGGQGRHEQFF. Here the CDR3 DNA reads TGTGCCACCAGCAGAGGAGGCGGACAGGGGCGCCATGAGCAGTTCTTC.

V usage is TRBV28 and J usage is TRBJ1-1; D unclear. This CDR3 spans 13 amino acids. Trimming shortened V by 8 bases and J by 0 bases, and 10 bases separated the two germline ends. The germline gives CDR1 MDHEN, CDR2 SYDVKM. The CDR3 region is CASQSRMNTEAFF. CDR3 in DNA: TGTGCCAGCCAATCAAGAATGAACACTGAAGCTTTCTTT. Full variable domain (rest looked up from reference TRBV28 and TRBJ1-1): DVKVTQSSRYLVKRTGEKVFLECVQDMDHENMFWYRQDPGLGLRLIYFSYDVKMKEKGDIPEGYSVSREKKERFSLILESASTNQTSMYLCASQSRMNTEAFFGQGTRLTVV.

The chain recombines TRBV28 with TRBJ1-2, with 8 bases aligning to TRBD1. The ends lost 6 bases at V and 4 bases at J; junction bases unmatched: 13. Germline CDR1 MDHEN, CDR2 SYDVKM. This CDR3 has 16 amino acids. The CDR3 is CASRRRGQGGSYGYTF. The CDR3 DNA sequence: TGTGCCAGCAGGAGACGCGGACAGGGTGGGAGCTATGGCTACACCTTC.

A few counts support this clonotype. The V call is TRBV29-1, the J call TRBJ2-1; 9 bases fit TRBD2. CDR3 size: 15 residues. V shed 4 bases, J shed 8 bases, and the junction held 12 bases outside the gene matches. Germline V gene lookup returns CDR1 SQVTM and CDR2 ANQGSEA. The CDR3 bases are TGCAGCGTTGTTGTTGGCGGGAGGGGTTTCGATGAGCAGTTCTTC. It specifies CSVVVGGRGFDEQFF.

This clonotype was found a few times. This chain uses TRBV29-1 with TRBJ2-1, with 8 bases that match TRBD2. After removal of 8 bases from V and 8 bases from J, the junction contained 14 bases not matched to a gene. This CDR3 is 14 amino acids long. From germline, CDR1 is SQVTM and CDR2 ANQGSEA. The CDR3 DNA sequence: TGCAGCTCAACCCTTCGCGGGAGGATCTATGAGCAGTTCTTC. The encoded protein is CSSTLRGRIYEQFF.

J is TRBJ2-5 and V is TRBV7-2, with D maybe TRBD2 (6 bases). In germline, CDR1 is SGHTA, CDR2 FQGNSA. With 2 bases removed from V and 0 bases from J, the gap between germline ends came to 10 bases. The CDR3 has 15 amino acids. The CDR3 DNA follows: TGTGCCAGCAGCTTAAGGGCGGGGTACCAAGAGACCCAGTACTTC. This sequence encodes CASSLRAGYQETQYF.

The chain recombines TRBV29-1 with TRBJ2-1, with 10 positions matching TRBD2. The CDR3 sequence is 14 residues long. The germline CDR1 and CDR2 sequences are SQVTM and ANQGSEA. Trimming cost V 7 bases and J 6 bases; bases outside gene matches: 9. CDR3 nucleotide sequence: TGCAGCGCCACCCGGCTAGCGGGAGTCAATGAGCAGTTCTTC. It codes for CSATRLAGVNEQFF.

This chain links TRBV11-2 with TRBJ2-1; D call uncertain. The J call is doubtful: the DNA matches TRBJ2-7 better. This CDR3 has 11 residues. Per germline, CDR1 SGHAT and CDR2 FQNNGV. As DNA, the CDR3 is TGTGCCAGCAGCTCCGGTTTCAAGCAGTACTTC. Translated, it gives CASSSGFKQYF.

This clonotype was seen a few times. This sequence joins TRBV24-1 and TRBJ2-6; D is undetermined. Germline loops: CDR1 KGHDR, CDR2 SFDVKD. The CDR3 extends over 13 amino acids. V was trimmed by 7 bases and J by 0 bases, leaving 3 bases between them. The CDR3 DNA reads TGTGCCACCAGGGCCTCTGGGGCCAACGTCCTGACTTTC. This codes for CATRASGANVLTF.

The sample holds a few counts of this clonotype. The rearrangement links TRBV28 to TRBJ2-1, with a tentative D call TRBD1 (7 bases). Trimming removed 6 bases at V and 5 bases at J, with 26 bases between. The CDR3 sequence is 18 residues long. Per the germline V gene, CDR1 is MDHEN and CDR2 is SYDVKM. The CDR3 loop reads CASRAASSQGGPNNEQFF. The CDR3 DNA reads TGTGCCAGCAGGGCCGCCAGCAGTCAGGGGGGTCCGAACAATGAGCAGTTCTTC.